This entry is about one T cell receptor (beta chain). Its target is not known. These data come from a study of shared clonotypes between healthy human individuals. At the level of the study: CD8 memory received one plate per donor, CD8 naive two, CD4 memory three and CD4 naive three.

Broader study findings: Researchers sampled only blood; tissue repertoires likely differ.

TCRdb keeps only in-frame clones here, not all; method: immunoSEQ multiplex PCR. Of about 800,000 clones listed, 90% to 98% are singletons. V was clipped by 1 base and J by 3 bases; unmatched bases: 2. CDR1 and CDR2 from the germline V gene are MNHEY and SMNVEV (reference sequence). The CDR3 length is 15 residues. The naive CD8 subset, CD45RO-negative cells positively selected for CCR7, excluded terminally differentiated effector memory CD45RA+ cells. The chain employs TRBV27 and TRBJ2-3, with 9 bases identical to TRBD2. This TCR was recovered from a man aged 30 to 39 in good health. Sequenced input: naive CD8+ T cells sorted from blood. The CDR3 spells CASSLFGLATDTQYF. CDR3 nucleotides: TGTGCCAGCAGTTTATTCGGACTAGCGACAGATACGCAGTATTTT.